This TCR beta chain appears in the sequencing data of a study of beta chain features in type 1 diabetes. Study results and caveats: In the patient group, naive, central memory and Treg TCRB repertoires seemed more alike than in the healthy donor group. Moderate yet significant TCRB CDR3 shortening was seen in Type 1 diabetes patients in all four CD4+ subsets.

For this clone: Its specificity is unknown.

Reverse transcribing all isolated RNA meant expressed TCRB transcripts were sequenced. Data came from immunoSEQ multiplex PCR; TCRdb stores just in-frame clones and leaves some out. The sample lists approximately 140,000 clones, about 9.7% seen once, with about 0.6% in the top ten. CD4+ naive, central memory, regulatory and stem cell-like memory subsets were isolated by sorting on CD45RO/CCR7/CD25/CD127/CD95/CD27. Trimming shortened V by 7 bases and J by 9 bases, and 16 bases separated the two germline ends. The V gene's germline CDR1 is SGHTA and CDR2 FQGNSA. The length of the CDR3 is 13 residues. This clonotype was obtained from a woman between 40 and 55 years old in good health. The chain recombines TRBV7-2 with TRBJ2-1; D possibly corresponds to TRBD1 (6 bases). Sequencing was performed on central memory CD4+ T cells from blood. CDR3 protein: CASTFQGWSEQFF. CDR3 sequence (DNA): TGTGCCAGCACCTTCCAGGGGTGGAGTGAGCAGTTCTTC.